The 18 T cell receptor beta chains listed next were all sequenced from one sample in a study of cytomegalovirus exposure and HLA in healthy donors. PCR amplification relied on 60 Vbeta primers (plus 13 Jbeta primers). Here immunoSEQ multiplex PCR was the method, and the copy in TCRdb shows in-frame clones only, minus some. The sample has roughly 97,000 clones, roughly 79% seen once. Sequencing was carried out using PBMCs. All receptors derive from a man in his sixties in good health and CMV-seropositive.

V is TRBV7-6 and J is TRBJ2-1, with 14 bases that match TRBD2. CDR3 length equals 18 residues. The trim removed 5 bases at V and 7 bases at J, leaving 13 bases unmatched. Germline assignment: CDR1 SGHVS and CDR2 FNYEAQ. The CDR3 protein is CASSLGQTSGGAGNEQFF. The CDR3 DNA sequence: TGTGCCAGCAGCCTCGGGCAGACTAGCGGGGGGGCGGGGAATGAGCAGTTCTTC.

The chain carries TRBV7-2 and TRBJ2-3; the match to TRBD2 covers 10 bases. Trimming took 4 bases from V and 5 from J; bases not matched to a gene: 3. There are 14 residues in the CDR3. Germline CDR1 SGHTA, CDR2 FQGNSA. In DNA form, the CDR3 reads TGTGCCAGCAGCTATAGACTAGCGGGAGATACGCAGTATTTT. It specifies CASSYRLAGDTQYF.

This clone was recorded a few times. The chain employs TRBV5-5 and TRBJ1-1, with TRBD1 as a possible D gene (6 bases). There are 14 residues in the CDR3. The V gene lost 5 bases and the J gene lost 0 bases, with 11 bases spanning the gap. CDR1 is SGHKS, CDR2 YYEKEE, per germline (reference sequence). DNA of the CDR3: TGTGCCAGCAGACGGACAGAGGTGAACACTGAAGCTTTCTTT. Translated: CASRRTEVNTEAFF.

This clone was observed a few times. V usage is TRBV6-6 and J usage is TRBJ1-1; perhaps TRBD1 as D (6 bases). This CDR3 is built from 16 residues. V shed 0 bases and J shed 6 bases, with 17 bases lying between them. CDR1 is MNHNY, CDR2 SVGAGI, per germline (reference sequence). The CDR3 DNA sequence: TGTGCCAGCAGTTACTCGAGGGGGAACCAGGGATCTGAAGCTTTCTTT. Translated, it gives CASSYSRGNQGSEAFF.

The V gene is TRBV21-1, the J gene TRBJ2-1; the listed D gene, TRBD1, was not tested against the DNA. TRBV21-1 is assigned pseudogene status. The CDR3 is made up of 15 amino acids. CDR3 region: CASSKGGAGYNEQFF. The CDR3 DNA reads TGTGCCAGCAGCAAAGGGGGCGCCGGCTACAATGAGCAGTTCTTC.

The gene calls are TRBV7-2 and TRBJ2-5, with a possible D match to TRBD1 (5 bases). CDR1 is SGHTA, CDR2 FQGNSA, per germline. V was trimmed by 1 base and J by 4 bases, leaving 16 bases between them. This CDR3 spans 16 amino acids. CDR3 DNA sequence: TGTGCCAGCAGCTTAGTTGGGGCGAGAGGCGGAGAGACCCAGTACTTC. Its translation: CASSLVGARGGETQYF. The variable domain in full, with the rest retrieved from reference TRBV7-2 and TRBJ2-5, is GAGVSQSPSNKVTEKGKDVELRCDPISGHTALYWYRQSLGQGLEFLIYFQGNSAPDKSGLPSDRFSAERTGGSVSTLTIQRTQQEDSAVYLCASSLVGARGGETQYFGPGTRLLVL.

J is TRBJ1-2 and V is TRBV6-6; D is uncertain. CDR1 MNHNY and CDR2 SVGAGI come from the germline V gene (reference sequence). The ends were cut back, 4 bases at V and 3 bases at J, with 9 bases in the middle. CDR3 length: 13 residues. The DNA for the CDR3 is TGTGCCAGCAGTTCCCAAGGAGACTATGGCTACACCTTC. Translation gives CASSSQGDYGYTF.

Only a few counts were recorded for this clone. This chain links TRBV29-1 with TRBJ1-1, with TRBD1 matching 7 bases. CDR1 and CDR2 from the germline V gene are SQVTM and ANQGSEA. This CDR3 has 13 amino acids. The V segment lost 6 bases and the J segment 4 bases; nucleotides outside the gene matches: 8. The chain's CDR3 is CSVATGMSTEAFF. The CDR3 nucleotides are TGCAGCGTGGCGACAGGGATGAGCACTGAAGCTTTCTTT.

The genes are TRBV29-1 and TRBJ2-5; no firm D call. The J call may be wrong; the DNA end is better matched by TRBJ2-7. The CDR3 length is 13 residues. Germline CDR1 reads SQVTM; CDR2 reads ANQGSEA. CDR3 region: CSVRPRLDYEQYF. The DNA for the CDR3 is TGCAGCGTTCGGCCTAGGCTAGACTACGAGCAGTACTTC.

This chain joins TRBV27 and TRBJ1-5, with D tentatively TRBD1 (5 bases). Germline-derived CDR1 and CDR2 are MNHEY and SMNVEV (reference sequence). Trimming left V 4 bases short and J 7 bases short, with 11 bases between. This CDR3 has 13 amino acids. CDR3 DNA: TGTGCCAGCAGTTCTGACAGTCGCCAGCCCCAGCATTTT. Its protein product is CASSSDSRQPQHF.

The rearrangement uses TRBV5-1 and TRBJ2-3; weak D call: TRBD1 (6 bases). The CDR3 length is 17 residues. The germline gives CDR1 SGHRS, CDR2 YFSETQ. Trimming removed 2 bases from V and 3 bases from J, with 19 bases in between. CDR3 in DNA: TGCGCCAGCAGCTTCGACCCGGGACAACTAAATACAGATACGCAGTATTTT. Its protein is CASSFDPGQLNTDTQYF.

A note on this clone: One end of the junction fails to match germline, which may point to a read error. The same CDR3 also results from other DNA sequences found in this sample. The chain recombines TRBV11-2 with TRBJ1-6; no firm D call. Germline CDR1 and CDR2: SGHAT and FQNNGV. This CDR3 spans 15 amino acids. CDR3 DNA: TGTGCCAGTGCGGCGATTCCCTCCTATAATTCCCCCCTCCACTTT. Amino acid sequence: CASAAIPSYNSPLHF.

The CDR3 bases are TGTGCCTGGAGTGTGGCCAGACAACCACAGCCCCAGCATTTT. It specifies CAWSVARQPQPQHF. The genes are TRBV30 and TRBJ1-5; D not certain. CDR1 and CDR2 from the germline V gene are GTSNPN and SVGIG (reference sequence). The CDR3 covers 14 residues. V lost 0 bases and J 7 bases, leaving 13 bases between the germline ends.

This clone showed up just once. The chain couples TRBV19 to TRBJ2-5; 9 bases are a match to TRBD1. CDR1 and CDR2 from the germline V gene are LNHDA and SQIVND (reference sequence). V lost 6 bases and J lost 5; bases outside the gene matches: 10. The CDR3 runs to 15 residues. The CDR3 is CASSLKGQGWETQYF. CDR3 coding DNA: TGTGCCAGTAGCTTAAAAGGACAGGGGTGGGAGACCCAGTACTTC.

This clone appeared a single time. V usage is TRBV5-8 and J usage is TRBJ1-1; possible D gene TRBD1, 5 bases. Germline V gives CDR1 SGHTS, CDR2 YDEGEE. The length of the CDR3 is 13 residues. The V gene lost 1 base and the J gene lost 4 bases, with 8 bases spanning the gap. CDR3 nucleotide sequence: TGTGCCAGCAGCTTGATGGGGGGCACTGAAGCTTTCTTT. This sequence encodes CASSLMGGTEAFF.

V and J are TRBV7-2 and TRBJ2-5; a weak D match, TRBD1 (6 bases). This CDR3 comprises 14 residues. Germline V gene sequence: CDR1 SGHTA, CDR2 FQGNSA. V lost 2 bases and J 8 bases, leaving 15 bases between the germline ends. The CDR3 DNA reads TGTGCCAGCAGCTTAAGGACAGCCCCCGGTACCCAGTACTTC. It specifies CASSLRTAPGTQYF.

The gene calls are TRBV15 and TRBJ2-7; TRBD1 matches 10 bases. The junction had 9 bases not matched to a gene; V was cut back by 7 bases and J by 6 bases. Germline V gene data show CDR1 as LNHNV and CDR2 as YYDKDF (reference sequence). CDR3 length equals 14 residues. CDR3 DNA: TGTGCCACCACTTCCGGGACAGGGGCGAGCGAGCAGTACTTC. This sequence encodes CATTSGTGASEQYF.

The V and J genes are TRBV5-1 and TRBJ1-1; D ambiguous. The CDR3 loop spans 13 amino acids. Germline CDR1 is SGHRS and CDR2 is YFSETQ. Between the trimmed V and J ends, which lost 0 bases and 3 bases, there was a span of 6 bases. CDR3 residues: CASSLDGDTEAFF. The CDR3 DNA reads TGCGCCAGCAGCTTGGACGGAGACACTGAAGCTTTCTTT.